Each of the 14 T cell receptor beta chains below was sequenced from the same sample in a study of human T cells and chemical hapten exposure. The time point: patch test 1, 2 weeks after DPC sensitization. Documented treatment: therapeutic diphenylcyclopropenone sensitization with weekly scalp DPC. TCRdb reprocessed the RACE reads with MiXCR, giving one entry per CDR3 protein. The data show roughly 380,000 distinct CDR3 sequences, with more than 4.5% seen just once and around 2% held by the top ten. The starting material was whole blood, obtained in connection with sensitization to the hapten diphenylcyclopropenone (DPC). The source is a woman aged 50 to 65 with alopecia areata. Some clones in this sample may be carry-over from other donors' samples.

This clonotype showed up many times. This chain connects TRBV28 to TRBJ2-3; D is perhaps TRBD1 or TRBD2 (5 bases each). V was clipped by 6 bases and J by 4 bases, with 11 bases between them. The V gene's germline CDR1 is MDHEN and CDR2 SYDVKM. The CDR3 totals 13 residues. The CDR3: CASRGEWADTQYF. The CDR3 bases are TGTGCCAGCAGGGGGGAGTGGGCAGATACGCAGTATTTT.

Points on this clonotype: This may be a read error, as it is one base from a much larger clone. V and J are TRBV29-1 and TRBJ1-1; D is uncertain. Germline V gene data show CDR1 as SQVTM and CDR2 as ANQGSEA. Trimming left V 1 base short and J 4 bases short, with 10 bases between. The CDR3 runs 13 residues. The CDR3 sequence is CSVEGHAATEAFF. Written as DNA, the CDR3 is TGCAGCGTTGAAGGCCATGCGGCCACTGAAGCTTTCTTT.

This clonotype was seen a few times. The chain carries TRBV13 and TRBJ1-1; D might be TRBD1 (6 bases). The V end was cut by 4 bases, the J end by 5 bases, with 14 bases between. Germline lookup yields CDR1 PRHDT and CDR2 FYEKMQ (reference sequence). The CDR3 has 14 amino acids. The chain's CDR3 is CASSSPGTPTEAFF. DNA for the CDR3: TGTGCCAGCAGCTCCCCCGGGACACCAACTGAAGCTTTCTTT.

This clonotype appeared many times. V usage is TRBV10-3 and J usage is TRBJ1-1, with D hard to call. Germline CDR1 and CDR2: ENHRY and SYGVKD. This CDR3 is built from 13 residues. Trimming removed 7 bases at V and 6 bases at J, with 15 bases between. This CDR3 reads CAIKGSADSEAFF. CDR3 sequence (DNA): TGTGCCATCAAAGGGTCGGCGGATTCTGAAGCTTTCTTT.

The V and J genes are TRBV6-1 and TRBJ1-2; D uncertain. The V gene's germline CDR1 is MNHNS and CDR2 SASEGT. CDR3 length: 13 amino acids. The ends were cut back, 3 bases at V and 4 bases at J, with 9 bases in the middle. The CDR3 coding sequence is TGTGCCAGCAGTGAGGGGTTTGGCTATGGCTACACCTTC. Translation: CASSEGFGYGYTF.

V and J are TRBV6-6 and TRBJ1-5; 10 positions agree with TRBD1. With V trimmed by 6 bases and J by 11 bases, 10 bases remained unmatched. CDR3 length equals 14 residues. Germline CDR1 MNHNY, CDR2 SVGAGI (reference sequence). The CDR3 is CASRAGTGDRTQHF. The CDR3 region has the DNA TGTGCCAGCAGGGCCGGGACAGGGGATAGGACCCAGCATTTT.

This clonotype was observed at least ten times. The gene calls are TRBV3-1 and TRBJ1-3; D uncertain. V was pared by 4 bases and J by 4 bases, with 8 bases between. The CDR3 loop spans 13 amino acids. CDR1 is LGHDT and CDR2 is YNNKEL in the germline V gene (reference sequence). As DNA, the CDR3 is TGTGCCAGCAGCCCGGAACCGGGAAACACCATATATTTT. It translates to CASSPEPGNTIYF.

The genes are TRBV6-5 and TRBJ1-5; D unresolved. Germline V CDR1 and CDR2: MNHEY, SVGAGI. The length of the CDR3 is 14 residues. Trimming took off 1 base at V and 4 bases at J, with 8 bases between the two ends. The CDR3 DNA reads as TGTGCCAGCAGTTACTACGGGGAGAATCAGCCCCAGCATTTT. Encoded protein: CASSYYGENQPQHF.

This clonotype was detected many times. The rearrangement joins TRBV4-1 to TRBJ1-1; unclear D gene. This CDR3 spans 15 amino acids. Germline CDR1 is MGHRA and CDR2 is YSYEKL. V dropped 1 base and J dropped 2 bases, with 11 bases sitting between them. The DNA for the CDR3 is TGCGCCAGCAGCCAAGTGGAGAGCGCCAACACTGAAGCTTTCTTT. This gives the protein CASSQVESANTEAFF.

Notes on this clonotype: Given a much more abundant clone one base away, this may be a read error. J is TRBJ2-7 and V is TRBV7-9; no reliable D call. CDR1 SEHNR and CDR2 FQNEAQ come from the germline V gene (reference sequence). V lost 3 bases to trimming and J lost 0 bases, with 6 bases between them. CDR3 length equals 13 residues. The CDR3 here is CASSFPISYEQYF. In nucleotides, the CDR3 is TGTGCCAGCAGCTTTCCTATCTCCTACGAGCAGTACTTC. Combining the CDR3 with reference TRBV7-9 and TRBJ2-7 gives the whole variable domain DTGVSQNPRHKITKRGQNVTFRCDPISEHNRLYWYRQTLGQGPEFLTYFQNEAQLEKSRLLSDRFSAERPKGSFSTLEIQRTEQGDSAMYLCASSFPISYEQYFGPGTRLTVT.

This clonotype showed up many times. The chain is built from TRBV9 and TRBJ2-3; no firm D call. Per the germline V gene, CDR1 is SGDLS and CDR2 is YYNGEE. The V gene lost 3 bases and the J gene lost 7 bases, with 9 bases spanning the gap. The CDR3 contains 12 residues. The CDR3 here is CASSEVGNTQYF. The CDR3, as DNA: TGTGCCAGCAGCGAGGTGGGGAATACGCAGTATTTT.

This clonotype was detected many times. V and J are TRBV9 and TRBJ1-6; D is ambiguous. CDR3 size: 15 residues. Trimming removed 2 bases at V and 0 bases at J, with 6 bases between. Germline V gives CDR1 SGDLS, CDR2 YYNGEE. The CDR3 spells CASSVSASYNSPLHF. CDR3 nucleotides: TGTGCCAGCAGCGTGTCAGCCTCCTATAATTCACCCCTCCACTTT.

In this sample, this clonotype turned up many times. This chain joins TRBV5-1 and TRBJ2-1; D not resolved. This CDR3 has 15 residues. The V end lost 0 bases, the J end lost 6 bases, and 13 bases lay between the germline ends. Per germline, CDR1 SGHRS and CDR2 YFSETQ. The CDR3 DNA reads as TGCGCCAGCAGCTTGGTAAGTGCAAGCTCCAATGAGCAGTTCTTC. This translates into CASSLVSASSNEQFF.

This clonotype was seen a handful of times. The chain carries TRBV15 and TRBJ1-1; TRBD1 aligns across 10 bases. The germline V gene encodes CDR1 LNHNV and CDR2 YYDKDF (reference sequence). The CDR3 has 14 residues. Unmatched junction bases numbered 1, after V lost 0 bases and J lost 6 bases. CDR3 in amino acids: CATSRETGGSEAFF. CDR3 sequence (DNA): TGTGCCACCAGCAGAGAGACAGGGGGCTCTGAAGCTTTCTTT.